This T cell receptor beta chain was captured by sequencing in a study of blood T cell repertoires in COVID-19. Looking at the study overall: COVID-19 samples collected from the United States, Italy and Spain covered acute and convalescent phases. Sources were T cells, B-cell-depleted T cells, or PBMCs; the material itself was cDNA or gDNA.

CDR1 and CDR2 (germline): GTSNPN, SVGIG (reference sequence). Trimming left V 7 bases short and J 2 bases short, with 18 bases between. CDR3 length: 15 amino acids. Original analysis: It was from reference gene primer amplification that nucleated cell counts were estimated. TCRdb's table, derived via immunoSEQ multiplex PCR, lists solely in-frame clones and lacks some. D and trimming were read from the DNA, whereas the V and J calls and clone size are those reported in that table. The sample comprises roughly 270,000 clones, approximately 81% of which are singletons, and under 3% rests with the top ten.

This chain connects TRBV30 to TRBJ1-3; D is ambiguous. The sequenced sample was PBMCs or T cells enriched from blood (not recorded which). The source of this sequence is a woman aged 45 to 65 who had recovered from COVID-19. In DNA form, the CDR3 reads TGTGCCTCCATGGAGGGTTTAGGAACTGGAAACACCATATATTTT. Translating gives CASMEGLGTGNTIYF.